The 28 T cell receptor beta chains given below trace back to one sample, sequenced in a study of beta chain features in type 1 diabetes. No antigen has been assigned to these receptors. The sequenced template was cDNA made from the entire isolated RNA. Here immunoSEQ multiplex PCR was the method, and the copy in TCRdb shows in-frame clones only, minus some. This table has around 710,000 clones, roughly 12% appearing once. Study results and limitations: Shortening that was moderate but significant affected the TCRB CDR3s of Type 1 diabetes patients in all four CD4+ subsets.

The sequencing sample was made of naive CD4+ T cells from blood. These receptors were collected from a man between 25 and 39 years old with type 1 diabetes.

This clone was observed a handful of times. This chain uses TRBV7-3 with TRBJ1-2, with TRBD1 matching over 7 bases. From germline, CDR1 is SGHTA and CDR2 FQGTGA. The CDR3 spans 14 residues. Trimming at V came to 6 bases and at J to 8 bases, leaving 12 bases not matched to a gene. This CDR3 is CASSPGTDLGGYTF. The CDR3, as DNA: TGTGCCAGCAGTCCCGGGACAGACCTAGGGGGCTACACCTTC. Full variable domain (rest looked up from reference TRBV7-3 and TRBJ1-2): GAGVSQTPSNKVTEKGKYVELRCDPISGHTALYWYRQSLGQGPEFLIYFQGTGAADDSGLPNDRFFAVRPEGSVSTLKIQRTERGDSAVYLCASSPGTDLGGYTFGSGTRLTVV.

This clone was seen a few times. V is TRBV6-5 and J is TRBJ1-2; no clear D gene. This CDR3 region has 11 residues. With 4 bases removed from V and 7 bases from J, the gap between germline ends came to 7 bases. From germline, CDR1 is MNHEY and CDR2 SVGAGI. The CDR3 loop reads CASSSGPGYTF. CDR3 DNA: TGTGCCAGCAGTTCAGGTCCTGGCTACACCTTC.

This clone appeared a few times. The gene calls are TRBV29-1 and TRBJ2-3; unclear D gene. V lost 6 bases to trimming and J lost 10 bases, with 26 bases between them. The CDR3 sequence is 15 residues long. Germline assignment: CDR1 SQVTM and CDR2 ANQGSEA. The CDR3 here is CSVDRPDPRTVAQYF. The CDR3 coding sequence is TGCAGCGTGGACCGACCGGACCCACGTACAGTTGCGCAGTATTTT.

This clone was counted between two and nine times. The chain combines TRBV28 with TRBJ1-4, with D perhaps TRBD1 (5 bases). The V and J ends lost 6 bases and 10 bases respectively, with 27 bases between them. Germline V gene lookup returns CDR1 MDHEN and CDR2 SYDVKM. The CDR3 has 17 amino acids. The CDR3 region is CASSPLGEGRSGAKLFF. For the CDR3, the DNA is TGTGCCAGCAGCCCCCTCGGGGAGGGGAGGTCAGGAGCAAAACTGTTTTTT.

This clone has more than one count but fewer than ten. V is TRBV2 and J is TRBJ2-2, with D perhaps TRBD2 (6 bases). The CDR3 is 15 amino acids. Trimming cost V 6 bases and J 6 bases, with 17 bases left between them. The germline V gene encodes CDR1 SNHLY and CDR2 FYNNEI. The CDR3 loop is CASSKALAFSGELFF. CDR3 DNA: TGTGCCAGCAGCAAGGCACTAGCTTTTTCCGGGGAGCTGTTTTTT. The full variable domain, in which reference TRBV2 and TRBJ2-2 provide the parts outside the CDR3, is EPEVTQTPSHQVTQMGQEVILRCVPISNHLYFYWYRQILGQKVEFLVSFYNNEISEKSEIFDDQFSVERPDGSNFTLKIRSTKLEDSAMYFCASSKALAFSGELFFGEGSRLTVL.

This sequence joins TRBV10-3 and TRBJ2-7; 11 bases are shared with TRBD1. CDR3 length: 15 amino acids. The J segment lost 3 bases and the V segment lost 6 bases, leaving 7 bases of the junction unmatched. Per germline, CDR1 ENHRY and CDR2 SYGVKD. CDR3 sequence (DNA): TGTGCCATCAGACAGGGACAGGGGGGAATCTACGAGCAGTACTTC. Protein product: CAIRQGQGGIYEQYF.

This clone was seen more than once but under ten times. V usage is TRBV5-4 and J usage is TRBJ1-1; D not certain. V gave up 7 bases and J gave up 0 bases, with 13 bases separating them. CDR1 SGHNT and CDR2 YYREEE come from the germline V gene (reference sequence). The CDR3 sequence is 14 residues long. The CDR3 DNA is TGTGCCAGCCAACGCACATTGATGAACACTGAAGCTTTCTTT. Translation: CASQRTLMNTEAFF.

This clone was seen a handful of times. This chain uses TRBV10-3 with TRBJ2-1; D gene unclear. This CDR3 is built from 12 residues. Germline CDR1 and CDR2: ENHRY and SYGVKD. V lost 5 bases to trimming and J lost 6 bases, with 8 bases between them. The CDR3 DNA reads TGTGCCATCAGTCCTGGTAGCAATGAGCAGTTCTTC. Translated, it gives CAISPGSNEQFF.

Only a few counts were recorded for this clone. This chain links TRBV7-7 with TRBJ2-5, with 12 bases fitting TRBD2. CDR1 is SSHAT, CDR2 FNYEAQ, per germline (reference sequence). CDR3 length: 15 amino acids. The J segment lost 5 bases and the V segment lost 1 base, leaving 2 bases of the junction unmatched. The CDR3 nucleotides are TGTGCCAGCAGCTTAGGACTAGCGGGGGTGGAGACCCAGTACTTC. Translating gives CASSLGLAGVETQYF.

The V and J genes are TRBV27 and TRBJ1-2; TRBD1 is a possible D gene (5 bases). The V end lost 2 bases, the J end lost 8 bases, and 12 bases lay between the germline ends. The CDR3 has 13 amino acids. Germline CDR1 MNHEY, CDR2 SMNVEV (reference sequence). CDR3 coding DNA: TGTGCCAGCAGTTTAGGAGGGGTAGGCGGCTACACCTTC. Encoded protein: CASSLGGVGGYTF.

This clone was detected a few times. Different DNA sequences within this sample yield the same CDR3. The chain employs TRBV7-3 and TRBJ2-5; a possible D gene is TRBD1 (6 bases). CDR3 length: 13 amino acids. Trimming shortened V by 1 base and J by 5 bases, and 8 bases separated the two germline ends. CDR1 is SGHTA and CDR2 is FQGTGA in the germline V gene. The CDR3, as DNA: TGTGCCAGCAGCTTAAATAGGGGGGAGACCCAGTACTTC. Protein sequence: CASSLNRGETQYF. Full variable domain (outside the CDR3, taken from reference TRBV7-3 and TRBJ2-5): GAGVSQTPSNKVTEKGKYVELRCDPISGHTALYWYRQSLGQGPEFLIYFQGTGAADDSGLPNDRFFAVRPEGSVSTLKIQRTERGDSAVYLCASSLNRGETQYFGPGTRLLVL.

The V call is TRBV29-1, the J call TRBJ1-3; D call uncertain. The CDR3 is 14 amino acids. V gave up 4 bases and J gave up 0 bases, with 10 bases separating them. The germline V gene has CDR1 SQVTM and CDR2 ANQGSEA. The chain's CDR3 is CSVGTGYSGNTIYF. For the CDR3, the DNA is TGCAGCGTTGGGACTGGCTACTCTGGAAACACCATATATTTT.

This rearrangement joins TRBV29-1 to TRBJ2-5; the match to TRBD2 covers 9 bases. V shed 2 bases and J 5 bases; nucleotides not matched to a gene: 3. Germline CDR1 reads SQVTM; CDR2 reads ANQGSEA. There are 13 residues in the CDR3. In DNA form, the CDR3 reads TGCAGCGTTGAATGGCTAGCGGGGGAGACCCAGTACTTC. It is translated as CSVEWLAGETQYF.

The chain employs TRBV9 and TRBJ1-6; D not certain. The CDR3 extends over 14 amino acids. Trimming took off 3 bases at V and 4 bases at J, with 8 bases between the two ends. The V gene's germline CDR1 is SGDLS and CDR2 YYNGEE. The chain's CDR3 is CASSDSLYNSPLHF. CDR3 in DNA: TGTGCCAGCAGCGACTCCCTGTATAATTCACCCCTCCACTTT.

The gene calls are TRBV25-1 and TRBJ1-2; no clear D gene. Trimming shortened V by 3 bases and J by 6 bases, and 5 bases separated the two germline ends. The CDR3 runs to 11 residues. The germline V gene encodes CDR1 MGHDK and CDR2 SYGVNS. CDR3: CASSEFDGYTF. For the CDR3, the DNA is TGTGCCAGCAGTGAGTTTGATGGCTACACCTTC.

This clone was seen a handful of times. The rearrangement links TRBV7-2 to TRBJ1-2; the match to TRBD1 covers 9 bases. The CDR3 contains 14 residues. Germline CDR1 is SGHTA and CDR2 is FQGNSA. Trimming took 5 bases from V and 3 from J; bases not matched to a gene: 4. The DNA for the CDR3 is TGTGCCAGCAGCGTGACAGGGGGGGACTATGGCTACACCTTC. It is translated as CASSVTGGDYGYTF.

The V gene is TRBV5-1, the J gene TRBJ2-3; TRBD1 matches 9 bases. V shed 6 bases and J 2 bases; nucleotides not matched to a gene: 7. Germline CDR1 SGHRS, CDR2 YFSETQ. The CDR3 covers 15 residues. The CDR3 spells CASNGQGTYTDTQYF. In nucleotides, the CDR3 is TGCGCCAGCAATGGACAGGGGACTTACACAGATACGCAGTATTTT.

The V call is TRBV7-2, the J call TRBJ2-7; 8 bases fit TRBD1. After removal of 5 bases from V and 11 bases from J, the junction contained 14 bases not matched to a gene. The CDR3 runs 14 residues. CDR1 and CDR2 from the germline V gene are SGHTA and FQGNSA. The CDR3 nucleotides read TGTGCCAGCAGCCAACGCCGGACAGGGTTTGAAAAGTACTTC. The encoded protein is CASSQRRTGFEKYF.

In this sample, this clone turned up a few times. This chain uses TRBV28 with TRBJ1-2, with D perhaps matching TRBD1 (5 bases). This CDR3 has 17 amino acids. CDR1 and CDR2 from the germline V gene are MDHEN and SYDVKM. V was clipped by 4 bases and J by 2 bases, with 20 bases between them. The CDR3 spells CASSSGGAERVNYGYTF. The CDR3 DNA is TGTGCCAGCAGTTCCGGCGGGGCCGAGAGAGTAAACTATGGCTACACCTTC.

This chain uses TRBV11-3 with TRBJ2-5, with D perhaps matching TRBD1 (5 bases). V lost 5 bases and J 7 bases, leaving 14 bases between the germline ends. The CDR3 is 13 residues long. The germline V gene has CDR1 SGHNT and CDR2 YENEEA. The chain's CDR3 is CASSPTGRGTQYF. DNA for the CDR3: TGTGCCAGCAGCCCGACGGGTAGGGGGACCCAGTACTTC.

Only a few counts were recorded for this clone. The chain couples TRBV30 to TRBJ1-3; no clear D gene. From germline, CDR1 is GTSNPN and CDR2 SVGIG (reference sequence). With 1 base removed from V and 0 bases from J, the gap between germline ends came to 7 bases. This CDR3 has 14 residues. CDR3 DNA sequence: TGTGCCTGGAGTGGCAGCTACTCTGGAAACACCATATATTTT. Translated, it gives CAWSGSYSGNTIYF.

The genes are TRBV9 and TRBJ2-1, with TRBD2 matching 7 bases. Germline values: CDR1 SGDLS, CDR2 YYNGEE. The CDR3 sequence is 15 residues long. After removal of 0 bases from V and 4 bases from J, the junction contained 4 bases not matched to a gene. CDR3 region: CASSVASGKYNEQFF. The CDR3 DNA reads TGTGCCAGCAGCGTAGCCAGCGGGAAGTACAATGAGCAGTTCTTC.

The V and J genes are TRBV23-1 and TRBJ2-7; 8 bases align to TRBD1. TRBV23-1 is sorted into the ORF group, with uncertain function. Unmatched junction bases numbered 7, after V lost 1 base and J lost 2 bases. There are 16 residues in the CDR3. This CDR3 is CASSQWTGPFTYEQYF. The DNA of the CDR3 is TGCGCCAGCAGTCAATGGACAGGGCCCTTCACCTACGAGCAGTACTTC.

This clone was counted only a few times. The rearrangement links TRBV7-3 to TRBJ2-7; no reliable D call. The length of the CDR3 is 13 residues. Germline V gene data show CDR1 as SGHTA and CDR2 as FQGTGA. V lost 2 bases and J 2 bases, leaving 7 bases between the germline ends. The CDR3 loop is CASSLPAAYEQYF. For the CDR3, the DNA is TGTGCCAGCAGCTTACCAGCAGCCTACGAGCAGTACTTC.

This clone was detected once. The chain carries TRBV13 and TRBJ1-2; D not resolved. V was trimmed by 2 bases and J by 6 bases, leaving 13 bases between them. The CDR3 runs to 14 residues. The V gene's germline CDR1 is PRHDT and CDR2 FYEKMQ (reference sequence). This chain's CDR3 is CASSLLDLWDGYTF. CDR3 DNA sequence: TGTGCCAGCAGCTTACTCGATTTGTGGGATGGCTACACCTTC.

The rearrangement links TRBV6-6 to TRBJ2-7; 11 bases map to TRBD1. V trimming: 2 bases; J trimming: 7 bases; junction bases outside the gene matches: 1. The CDR3 covers 13 residues. Looked up from germline, CDR1 is MNHNY and CDR2 is SVGAGI (reference sequence). The CDR3 region has the DNA TGTGCCAGCAGTTACGGGACAGGGGGGGAGCAGTACTTC. It codes for CASSYGTGGEQYF.

This clone came up a few times. V usage is TRBV11-2 and J usage is TRBJ2-7, with TRBD2 matching over 8 bases. With 5 bases clipped from V and 5 bases from J, the junction kept 5 bases outside the gene matches. The germline CDR1 and CDR2 sequences are SGHAT and FQNNGV. The CDR3 consists of 13 residues. The CDR3 sequence is CASSPGGANEQYF. The CDR3 DNA reads TGTGCCAGCAGCCCCGGGGGGGCTAACGAGCAGTACTTC.

The chain couples TRBV9 to TRBJ1-2, with D possibly being TRBD1 (6 bases). Germline lookup yields CDR1 SGDLS and CDR2 YYNGEE. V lost 3 bases, J lost 8 bases, and 11 bases lay in between. The CDR3 totals 12 residues. The CDR3 nucleotides are TGTGCCAGCAGCGCCTACAGGGACGGCTACACCTTC. Encoded protein: CASSAYRDGYTF.